The entry below gives a single T cell receptor beta chain sequence along with its context. Its antigen is undetermined. Generated by immunoSEQ multiplex PCR, the TCRdb table keeps only in-frame clones and is missing some. The table shows just over 70,000 clones, with about 85% occurring only once. Germline V gene lookup returns CDR1 PRHDT and CDR2 FYEKMQ (reference sequence). This CDR3 is 14 amino acids long. V lost 5 bases, J lost 6 bases, and 16 bases lay in between. This sample is part of a study of T cell responses to AZD1222 COVID-19 vaccine. Study conclusions and caveats: Rises in breadth and depth of Spike-specific TCRs came after two AZD1222 doses. Researchers report vaccine-associated CD4 TCRs spanning spike, with dominance at 160-218 and 743-854. The donor group comprised mostly white British people and more females; the analysis possibly underestimated clonal diversity.

The V call is TRBV13, the J call TRBJ1-2, with a possible D match to TRBD1 (6 bases). The source of this sequence is an adult in good health. The sample here was peripheral blood, taken on day 0 of AZD1222 vaccination. This CDR3 is CASSPILAGDGYTF. CDR3 nucleotide sequence: TGTGCCAGCAGCCCAATTCTGGCAGGGGATGGCTACACCTTC.